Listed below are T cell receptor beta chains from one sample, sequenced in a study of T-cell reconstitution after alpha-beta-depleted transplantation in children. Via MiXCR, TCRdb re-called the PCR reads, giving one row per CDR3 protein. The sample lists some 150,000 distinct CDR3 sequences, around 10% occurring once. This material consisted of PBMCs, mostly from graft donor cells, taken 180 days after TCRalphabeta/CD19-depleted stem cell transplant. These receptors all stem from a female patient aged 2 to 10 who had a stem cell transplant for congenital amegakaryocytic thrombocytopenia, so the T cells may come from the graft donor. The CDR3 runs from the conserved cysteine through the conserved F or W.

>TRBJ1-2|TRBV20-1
CCARDFHTGTFYGYTF
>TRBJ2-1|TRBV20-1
CSARGLAGGNEQFF
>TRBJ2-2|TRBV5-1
CASSFPRDSSGELFF
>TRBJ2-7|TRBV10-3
CAISESAWTPSEQYF
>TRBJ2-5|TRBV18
CASSPKMGQGETQYF
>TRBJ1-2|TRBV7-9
CASSPDSNYGYTF
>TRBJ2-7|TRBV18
CASSPGAAYEQYF
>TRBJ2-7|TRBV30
CAWRVGPNSYEQYF
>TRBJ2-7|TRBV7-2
CASSQWGLGEYEQYF
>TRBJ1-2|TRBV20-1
CSASGTGGYGYTF
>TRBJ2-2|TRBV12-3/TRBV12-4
CASRLTGGLDTGELFF
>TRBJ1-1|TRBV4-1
CASSQDPAGGVNTEAFF
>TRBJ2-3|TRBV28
CASSFSMAQEDTQYF
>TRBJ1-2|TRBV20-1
CSAVIGGNYGYTF
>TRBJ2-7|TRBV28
CASSLYGFGLYEQYF
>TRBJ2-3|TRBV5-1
CASGSGSTDTQYF
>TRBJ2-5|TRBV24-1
CATSDWGLERETETQYF
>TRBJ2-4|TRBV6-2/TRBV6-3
CASSYYGKNIQYF
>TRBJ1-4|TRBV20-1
CSARAFDRPEKLFF
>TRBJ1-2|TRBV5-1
CASSLVSGTGGYTF
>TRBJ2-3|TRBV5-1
CASRSGLAGAADTQYF
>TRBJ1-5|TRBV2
CASTADREIQPQHF
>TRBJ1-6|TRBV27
CASSSPSRGSPLHF
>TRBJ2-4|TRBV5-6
CASSLAGDIQYF
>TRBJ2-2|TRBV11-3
CASSPGTSGTGELFF
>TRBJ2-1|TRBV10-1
CASSETQRGSSYNEQFF
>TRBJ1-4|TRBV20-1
CSAPETTNEKLFF
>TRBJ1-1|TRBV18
CASSPGTGGPGGPFF
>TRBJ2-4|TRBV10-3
CAAGQGWKNIQYF
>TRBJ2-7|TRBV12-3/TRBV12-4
CASSFDGQGVAYEQYF
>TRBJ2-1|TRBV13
CASSQEVAGPYNEQFF
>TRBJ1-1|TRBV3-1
CASSHLSQGYPKNTEAFF
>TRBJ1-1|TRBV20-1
CSASAVNTEAFF
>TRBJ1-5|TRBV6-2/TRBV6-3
CASSSPGEGNQPQHF
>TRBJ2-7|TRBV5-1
CASAPGAASYEQYF
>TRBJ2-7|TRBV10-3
CAISPGIPYEQYF
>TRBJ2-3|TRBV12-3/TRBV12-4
CAISFRDRGTDTQYF
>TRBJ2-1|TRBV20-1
CSARWGGLADNEQFF
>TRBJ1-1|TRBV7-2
CASSLGGEAFF
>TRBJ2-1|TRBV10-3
CAIQLADDNEQFF
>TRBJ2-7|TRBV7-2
CASSLALRSYEQYF
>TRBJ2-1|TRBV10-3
CAISDGSGRAVDNEQFF
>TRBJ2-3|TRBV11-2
CASSLARSEYF
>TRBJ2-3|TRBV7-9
CASSSPAMAQYF
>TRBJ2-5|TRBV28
CASSLPWTSGRARETQYF
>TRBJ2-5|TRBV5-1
CASSSPDGKETQYF
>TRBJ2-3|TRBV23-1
CASSQIRGISKHTYF
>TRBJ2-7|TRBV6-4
CASSDVPRDPYEQYF
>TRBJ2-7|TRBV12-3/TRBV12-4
CASSRLFGDRGSYEQYF
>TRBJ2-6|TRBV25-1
CASSRDRGPSGANVLTF
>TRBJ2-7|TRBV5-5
CASSLILARIPYEQYF